The entry below gives a single T cell receptor beta chain sequence along with its context. As yet, its antigen is unknown. An end of the junction does not agree with germline; a read error may underlie this. Germline loops: CDR1 LGHDT, CDR2 YNNKEL (reference sequence). The CDR3 has 13 amino acids. Unique molecular identifiers were built into the TCR beta cDNA libraries. Each sample of roughly 0.9 to 11 million input T cells yielded roughly 500,000 cDNA molecules, so each molecule approximated one T cell. TCRdb itself ran the PCR reads through MiXCR, one entry per CDR3 protein. The table includes 150,000 to 200,000 distinct CDR3 sequences, 30% detected once. This entry is derived from a study of post-analysis software for immune sequencing data. Looking at the study overall: Secondary progressive, relapsing-remitting and progressive-relapsing multiple sclerosis were among the included disease courses.

Study conclusions and caveats: In multiple sclerosis, normalized Chao1 diversity was significantly below that of controls. The F measure placed samples prepared in the same batch into strongly shared clusters. Five or six TRBV segments appeared more often in patients than in controls, and TRBV5-6, TRBV5-1 and TRBV20-1 were among these.

This TCR came from a girl aged 10 to 17 with multiple sclerosis. The chain combines TRBV3-1 with TRBJ2-5; D not resolved. Sequencing was carried out using blood. DNA for the CDR3: TGTGCCGGCAGCCAAATTCAGGCGGAGACCCAGTACTTC. Its protein product is CAGSQIQAETQYF.